The following is a T cell receptor beta chain sequence with its context. The CDR3 covers 14 residues. Between the trimmed V and J ends, which lost 4 bases and 2 bases, there was a span of 9 bases. Germline V CDR1 and CDR2: MNHEY, SVGAGI. This entry is derived from a study of blood T cells in healthy people across ages. For the second PCR, which ran for roughly 7 to 11 cycles, a sample-barcoded 5' primer and a J-beta primer mix were used. TCRdb re-called the 5' RACE reads with MiXCR, one entry per CDR3 protein. The sample has some 1.6 million distinct CDR3 sequences, roughly 32% seen once. This rearrangement joins TRBV6-5 to TRBJ1-5; no reliable D call. The receptor was isolated from a woman in her 30s in good health. The sequenced sample consisted of blood. In DNA form, the CDR3 reads TGTGCCAGCAGTTCCCTAGGTGGCAATCAGCCCCAGCATTTT. Translating gives CASSSLGGNQPQHF.